The TCR beta chain under discussion was sequenced for a study of cytomegalovirus exposure and HLA in healthy donors (dated by TCRdb to the late 2010s). With respect to the entire study: An earlier analysis of approximately 640 of the donors reported about 290 Gb of sequence data and around 120 million unique TCR beta sequences from about 200 million T cells. A few DR-DQ haplotypes were treated as single units for association and clustering because of strong linkage in the cohort. Of the 398 genotyped donors, over 70% fell in the genetic ancestry cluster associated with self-reported Caucasian donors. Genome-wide SNP genotypes for about 65% of the roughly 670 donors were used in a later genetic analysis, which treated that subset as a discovery cohort. Alongside the repertoire data, information on donor age, sex, ethnicity and CMV serostatus was compiled. Rather than drawing on any new phenotypic data, the later analysis identified candidate immune exposures from TCR beta sequences and the way those sequences occurred across donors. Typing coverage differed by locus: A, B, C, DRB1 and DQB1 were typed in roughly 620-630 donors, DQA1 in 522, DPA1 in around 610, and DPB1 in 400 to 490. Along with the approximately 650-subject first cohort, a separate validation cohort of roughly 110 different subjects was used. The study was designed to test whether signatures of past pathogen exposure could be identified by cataloging public T cell receptors. An earlier analysis of 587 of the donors applied high-throughput TCR beta sequencing to assess whether each TCR beta V gene segment acted as functional or pseudogenic. To predict cytomegalovirus infection status, the study brought together high-throughput TCR immunosequencing, statistical association of individual TCRs with disease status, and machine learning. HLA typing included class I and class II loci at four-digit resolution. All discovery cohort repertoires had been generated on a single sequencing platform. A later analysis re-examined previously published TCR beta repertoires from more than 650 donors and added high-resolution HLA genotyping to investigate patterns of TCR occurrence. The study used immunosequencing to profile the T cell repertoires of some 600 subjects and linked those repertoires to cytomegalovirus serostatus. An early release that covered 500 to 800 HLA-typed donors contained approximately 300 gigabases of sequencing data and 75 million to 100 million unique TCR sequences. Across 300 to 500 genotyped donors of the cohort, an average of 235,054 unique TCR beta nucleotide sequences per donor were sequenced, and roughly 18% of those sequences were non-productive. What the work shows at the level of the full study, not this receptor alone: A later analysis associated 15,000 to 20,000 TCR beta sequences with specific HLA alleles at a false discovery rate of 0.05. The study gave a list of about 170 TCR beta chains associated with cytomegalovirus. CMV serostatus was the only immune exposure information available for the cohort. In vitro tests confirmed that three of the cytomegalovirus-associated TCR beta chains recognize cytomegalovirus antigens. The authors suggested that the approach could potentially be generalized to other disease states and immunological phenotypes. Some IMGT-functional V segments, including TRBV6-2 and TRBV6-3, could not be told apart with the 87-base-pair reads, so those segments were excluded. Correlated functional status among segregating V segments might reflect linkage disequilibrium, but an unknown experimental factor could not be ruled out. The presence/absence analyses assumed that sequencing depth was roughly uniform across donors, and that assumption may not be true. Broadly in line with IMGT annotations, most TCR beta V segments showed up in productive rearrangements about 87% or about 30% of the time in an earlier analysis of approximately 640 of the donors. Because counts were too low, roughly 17 rarely observed V segments, including chromosome 9 orphons, were left out of the earlier analysis of 587 of the donors. Across donors, most TCR sequences were observed very rarely, whereas some public TCRs were present in many individuals. Cytomegalovirus status was reported to be diagnosed by the classifier with high specificity and sensitivity in both the original and validation cohorts. In a later analysis, the rate of TCR association differed among HLA loci, with DRB1 alleles having the most associated TCRs and HLA-C alleles having the fewest. When HLA alleles, especially DR and DQ, strongly co-occurred, TCR associations were difficult to assign to individual alleles. A further reported finding was that TCR beta sequences accurately predicted the HLA-A and HLA-B alleles for most subjects in the first cohort. Because some donors lacked HLA typing at each locus, the association tests relied only on the typed subset. Only TCR beta chains were sequenced in this cohort, and the absence of alpha or paired-chain data limited detectable features. In a later analysis, HLA-associated TCR beta chains showed more clonal expansion and lower generation probabilities than non-associated chains that were equally common. Most CMV-associated TCR beta chains appeared to be HLA-restricted in a later analysis, and the HLA associations seemed to be driven largely by CMV exposure. In a later genetic analysis, a missense DCLRE1C variant was associated with V-gene and J-gene trimming of TCR beta chains, and the association was replicated in an independent cohort. A later genetic analysis reported fewer N-insertions in productive TCRs among donors in an Asian-associated ancestry cluster than the approximately 700-donor mean. A later analysis reported that several top co-occurrence clusters appeared linked to parvovirus B19, influenza, CMV and Epstein-Barr virus. The sequencing pipeline was judged likely to have produced a cluster of highly shared sequence variants as a technical artifact.

The cohort was made up of 500 to 850 healthy bone marrow donors. Cohort members were all nominally healthy when sampled, although unrecorded immune exposures were likely present. The donor was CMV seropositive and belonged to the group of a few hundred seropositive cohort members. Every donor gave a peripheral blood sample, and the peripheral blood mononuclear cells from that sample were used for TCR beta sequencing. Genomic DNA was extracted from the blood cell samples with the Qiagen DNeasy Blood Extraction Kit. CDR1 is given as SGDLS and CDR2 as YYNGEE, both from the germline V gene. Inclusive of the bounding cysteine and phenylalanine, the CDR3 is 15 residues long. Here the CDR3 DNA is all that survives: 45 bases in frame from base 1. The V end gives up 1 base and the J end 6 bases, leaving 7 bases in the junction not matched to a gene. To prepare the library, the immunoSEQ multiplex PCR assay was applied. A mixture of 60 forward primers for TCR Vbeta segments and 13 reverse primers for TCR Jbeta segments was used in the multiplex PCR. The CDR3 region of rearranged TCR beta genes was amplified from genomic DNA with a multiplex PCR assay. Amplified TCR beta libraries were sequenced as 87-base-pair reads on the Illumina HiSeq System. As for the authors' bioinformatics: In a later analysis, tens of millions of unique TCR beta chains were counted across the roughly 700 repertoires, and roughly 9.9 million of these chains were shared by at least two donors. Raw reads were error-corrected and collapsed into unique sequences by a nearest-neighbor algorithm in which closely related sequences were merged to remove PCR and sequencing errors. Alignment of CDR3 sequences to IMGT reference sequences was used to assign V, D and J gene segments. For a sequence to be retained, at least a six-nucleotide match to both a V gene segment and a J gene segment was required. A rearrangement was called productive if the CDR3 had no stop codons and remained in frame with V and J, and every other rearrangement was called non-productive. CDR3 was defined by IMGT convention, running from the second conserved V-encoded cysteine to the conserved J-encoded phenylalanine. The earlier analysis of 550 to 650 of the donors excluded any sequence lacking an unambiguous match to a single V gene segment. In an earlier analysis of 587 of the donors, a V segment was called functional when productive rearrangements were above 56.7%, and segregating when the standard deviation between donors exceeded 5%. To diagnose cytomegalovirus status from the catalog of TCR beta chain sequences, a statistical classification framework was built. In a later analysis, TCR nucleotide sequences were compared against IMGT/GENE-DB human TR gene sequences so that V and J genes could be assigned. Using the TCRdist pipeline, a later analysis assigned CDR3 sequences along with most-parsimonious VDJ recombination scenarios. In a later analysis, every TCR beta chain was defined by the combination of its CDR3 amino acid sequence and its V-gene family, and reads without a unique V-gene family were dropped. In a later analysis, around 650 highly shared, low-generation-probability nucleotide sequences were removed to address suspected cross-contamination and a sequencing artifact. A later analysis calculated a clonal expansion index for each public chain from normalized within-repertoire ranks of inferred template counts. In a later analysis, generation probabilities were computed using a VDJ recombination model fitted to out-of-frame rearrangements, and the results were checked against IGoR. In a later analysis, hypergeometric tests were used to score TCR-TCR, TCR-HLA and TCR-CMV co-occurrence, with a repertoire-size bias correction applied to TCR pairs. To estimate false discovery rates, a later analysis permuted the HLA or CMV assignments 20 times. In a later analysis, co-occurring TCRs were grouped using DBSCAN, and TCRdist sequence similarity was added for clustering within HLA-allele-positive subsets. For co-occurrence clustering, repertoires with fewer than 30,000 or more than 120,000 public chains were excluded, along with a handful of repertoires with anomalous nucleotide sharing. TCRdb's version of the immuneACCESS table is confined to in-frame rearrangements and falls short of the full clone set. An unresolved V gene accounts for under half of the shortfall where checked; the remainder is of unknown origin. That table furnishes V, J and clone size, whereas the DNA furnished D and trimming. The sample data list 150,000 to 200,000 clones, and about 77% of these were observed just once. The ten largest make up approximately 10% of the sample.

This clone showed up just once. Its target antigen remains unknown. Qualities for individual bases were not recorded, and no much larger clone is one base off. Specimen: PBMCs. This chain is built from TRBV9 and TRBJ2-3; 8 central nucleotides agree with TRBD2. The sequence derives from a man aged 18 to 29 in good health and CMV-seropositive. The DNA sequence is TGTGCCAGCAGCGTATCGGGACTAGGTCTCGATACGCAGTATTTT. Its product reads: CASSVSGLGLDTQYF. The CDR3 plus the reference TRBV9 and TRBJ2-3 genes for the other parts give the full variable domain: DSGVTQTPKHLITATGQRVTLRCSPRSGDLSVYWYQQSLDQGLQFLIQYYNGEERAKGNILERFSAQQFPDLHSELNLSSLELGDSALYFCASSVSGLGLDTQYFGPGTRLTVL.